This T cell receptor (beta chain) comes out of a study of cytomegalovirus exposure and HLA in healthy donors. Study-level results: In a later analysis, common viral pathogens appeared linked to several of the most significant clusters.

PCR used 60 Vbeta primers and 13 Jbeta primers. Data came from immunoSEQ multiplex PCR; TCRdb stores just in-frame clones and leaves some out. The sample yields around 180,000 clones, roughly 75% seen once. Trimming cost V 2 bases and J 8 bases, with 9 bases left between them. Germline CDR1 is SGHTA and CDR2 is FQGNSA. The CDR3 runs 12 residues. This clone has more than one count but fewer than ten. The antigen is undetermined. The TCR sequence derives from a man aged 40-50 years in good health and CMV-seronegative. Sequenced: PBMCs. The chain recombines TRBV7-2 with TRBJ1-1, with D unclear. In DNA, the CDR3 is TGTGCCAGCAGCTTATCCGGTAGAGAAGCTTTCTTT. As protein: CASSLSGREAFF.